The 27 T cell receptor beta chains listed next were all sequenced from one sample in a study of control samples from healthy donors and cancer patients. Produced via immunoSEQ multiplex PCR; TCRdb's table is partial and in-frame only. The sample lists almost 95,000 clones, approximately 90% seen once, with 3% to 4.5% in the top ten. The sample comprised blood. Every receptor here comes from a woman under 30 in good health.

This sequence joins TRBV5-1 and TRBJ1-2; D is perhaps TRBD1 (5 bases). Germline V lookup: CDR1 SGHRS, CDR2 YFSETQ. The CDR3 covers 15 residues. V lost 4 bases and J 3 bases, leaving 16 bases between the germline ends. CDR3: CASSAGTAGHYGYTF. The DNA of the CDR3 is TGCGCCAGCAGCGCCGGGACCGCGGGGCACTATGGCTACACCTTC.

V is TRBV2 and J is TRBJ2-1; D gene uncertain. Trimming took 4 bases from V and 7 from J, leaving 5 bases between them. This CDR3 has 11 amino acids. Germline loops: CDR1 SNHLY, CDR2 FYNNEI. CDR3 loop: CASSVGNEQFF. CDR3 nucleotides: TGTGCCAGCAGTGTAGGGAATGAGCAGTTCTTC. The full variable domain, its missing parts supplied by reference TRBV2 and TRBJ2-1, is EPEVTQTPSHQVTQMGQEVILRCVPISNHLYFYWYRQILGQKVEFLVSFYNNEISEKSEIFDDQFSVERPDGSNFTLKIRSTKLEDSAMYFCASSVGNEQFFGPGTRLTVL.

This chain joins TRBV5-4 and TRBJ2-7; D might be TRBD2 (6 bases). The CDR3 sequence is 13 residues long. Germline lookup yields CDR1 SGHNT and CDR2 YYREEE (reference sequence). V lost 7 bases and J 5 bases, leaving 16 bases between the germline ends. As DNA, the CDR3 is TGTGCCAGCGCCTCCGTTTCGGGGGACGAGCAGTACTTC. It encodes CASASVSGDEQYF. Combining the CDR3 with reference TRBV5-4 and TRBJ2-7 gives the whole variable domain ETGVTQSPTHLIKTRGQQVTLRCSSQSGHNTVSWYQQALGQGPQFIFQYYREEENGRGNFPPRFSGLQFPNYSSELNVNALELDDSALYLCASASVSGDEQYFGPGTRLTVT.

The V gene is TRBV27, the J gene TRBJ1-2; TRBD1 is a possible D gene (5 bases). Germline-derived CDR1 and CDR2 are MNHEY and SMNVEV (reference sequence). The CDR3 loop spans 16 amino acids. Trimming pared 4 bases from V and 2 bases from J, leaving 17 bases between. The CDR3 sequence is CASSSNRDSPNYGYTF. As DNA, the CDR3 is TGTGCCAGCAGTTCCAACCGAGACAGCCCCAACTATGGCTACACCTTC.

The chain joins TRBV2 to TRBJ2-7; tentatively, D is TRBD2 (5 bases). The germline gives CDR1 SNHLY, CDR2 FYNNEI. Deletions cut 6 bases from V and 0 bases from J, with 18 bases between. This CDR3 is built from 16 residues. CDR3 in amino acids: CASSLTPAGSSYEQYF. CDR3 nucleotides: TGTGCCAGCAGCCTCACGCCGGCGGGTAGCTCCTACGAGCAGTACTTC. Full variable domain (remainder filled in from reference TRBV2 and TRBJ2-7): EPEVTQTPSHQVTQMGQEVILRCVPISNHLYFYWYRQILGQKVEFLVSFYNNEISEKSEIFDDQFSVERPDGSNFTLKIRSTKLEDSAMYFCASSLTPAGSSYEQYFGPGTRLTVT.

The CDR3 spells CARSLVDRYYSYEQYF. The CDR3 DNA reads as TGTGCCAGAAGCTTGGTAGACAGGTACTATTCCTACGAGCAGTACTTC. The chain combines TRBV5-3 with TRBJ2-7, with D tentatively TRBD1 (6 bases). TRBV5-3 is an ORF; its function is uncertain. Trimming shortened V by 0 bases and J by 1 base, and 14 bases separated the two germline ends. The CDR3 contains 16 residues.

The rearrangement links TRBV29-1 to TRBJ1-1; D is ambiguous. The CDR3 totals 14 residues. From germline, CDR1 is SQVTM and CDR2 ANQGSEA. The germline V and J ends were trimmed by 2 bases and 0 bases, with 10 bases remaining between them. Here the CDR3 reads CSVELVYMNTEAFF. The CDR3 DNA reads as TGCAGCGTTGAACTAGTATACATGAACACTGAAGCTTTCTTT.

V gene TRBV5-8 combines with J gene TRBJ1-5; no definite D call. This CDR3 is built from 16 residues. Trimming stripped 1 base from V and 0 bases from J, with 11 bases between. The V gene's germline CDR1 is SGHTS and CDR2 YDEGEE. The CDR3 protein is CASSLYSAYSNQPQHF. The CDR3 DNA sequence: TGTGCCAGCAGCTTGTACAGCGCTTATAGCAATCAGCCCCAGCATTTT.

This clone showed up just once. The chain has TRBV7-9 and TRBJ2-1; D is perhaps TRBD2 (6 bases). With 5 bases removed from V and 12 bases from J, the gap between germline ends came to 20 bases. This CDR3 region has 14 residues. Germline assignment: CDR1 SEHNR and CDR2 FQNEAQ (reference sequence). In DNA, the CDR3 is TGTGCCAGCAGCCCGAGCTGGGGTGATAGCGGGCAGTTCTTC. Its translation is CASSPSWGDSGQFF.

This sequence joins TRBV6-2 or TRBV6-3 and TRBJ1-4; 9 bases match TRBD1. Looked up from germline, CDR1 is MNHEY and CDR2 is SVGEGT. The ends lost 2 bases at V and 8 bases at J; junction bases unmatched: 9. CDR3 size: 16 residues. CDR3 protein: CASSYPEDRGEEKLFF. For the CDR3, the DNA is TGTGCCAGCAGTTACCCGGAGGACAGGGGCGAGGAAAAACTGTTTTTT.

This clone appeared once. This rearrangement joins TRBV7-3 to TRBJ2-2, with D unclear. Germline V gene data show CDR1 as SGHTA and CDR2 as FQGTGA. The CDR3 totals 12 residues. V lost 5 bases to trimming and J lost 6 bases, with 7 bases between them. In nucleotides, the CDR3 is TGTGCCAGCAGCCCCTCGCCCGGGGAGCTGTTTTTT. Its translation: CASSPSPGELFF.

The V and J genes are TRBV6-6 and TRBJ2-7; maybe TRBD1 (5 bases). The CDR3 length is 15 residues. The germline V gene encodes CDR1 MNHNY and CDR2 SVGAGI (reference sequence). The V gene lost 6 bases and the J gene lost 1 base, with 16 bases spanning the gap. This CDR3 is CASRSGRGPSYEQYF. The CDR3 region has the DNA TGTGCCAGCAGGTCAGGGCGAGGTCCGTCCTACGAGCAGTACTTC.

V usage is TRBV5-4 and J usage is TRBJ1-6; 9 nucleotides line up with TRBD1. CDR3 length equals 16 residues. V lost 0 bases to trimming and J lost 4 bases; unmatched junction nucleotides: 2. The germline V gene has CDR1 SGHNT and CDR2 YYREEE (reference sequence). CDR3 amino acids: CASSLGGQGYNSPLHF. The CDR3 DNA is TGTGCCAGCAGCTTGGGCGGACAGGGGTATAATTCACCCCTCCACTTT.

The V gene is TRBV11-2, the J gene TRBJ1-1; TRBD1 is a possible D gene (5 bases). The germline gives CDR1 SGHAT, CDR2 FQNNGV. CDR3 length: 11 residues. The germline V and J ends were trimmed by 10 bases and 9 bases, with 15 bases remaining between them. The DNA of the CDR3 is TGTGCCACCAGGGTACAGCTCAAAGCTTTCTTT. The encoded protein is CATRVQLKAFF.

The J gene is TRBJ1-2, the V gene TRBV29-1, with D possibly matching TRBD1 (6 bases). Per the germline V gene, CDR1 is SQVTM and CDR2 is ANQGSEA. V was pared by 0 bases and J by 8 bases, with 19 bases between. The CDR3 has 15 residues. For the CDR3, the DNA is TGCAGCGTTGAAGATTATAGGACAGCCTCTTACGGCTACACCTTC. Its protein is CSVEDYRTASYGYTF.

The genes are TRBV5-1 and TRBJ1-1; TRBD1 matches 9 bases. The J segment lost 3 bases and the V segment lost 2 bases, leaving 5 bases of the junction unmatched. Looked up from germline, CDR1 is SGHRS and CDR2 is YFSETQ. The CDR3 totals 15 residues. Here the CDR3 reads CASSLPGQGYTEAFF. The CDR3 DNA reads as TGCGCCAGCAGCTTACCTGGACAGGGGTACACTGAAGCTTTCTTT.

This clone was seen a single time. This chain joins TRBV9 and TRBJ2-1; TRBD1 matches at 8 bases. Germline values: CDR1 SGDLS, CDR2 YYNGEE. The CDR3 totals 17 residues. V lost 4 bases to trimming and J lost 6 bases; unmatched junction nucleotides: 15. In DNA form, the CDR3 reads TGTGCCAGCAGCCCTATACTGACAGGGGATGGGTTCAATGAGCAGTTCTTC. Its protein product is CASSPILTGDGFNEQFF. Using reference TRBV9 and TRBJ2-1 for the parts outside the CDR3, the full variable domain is DSGVTQTPKHLITATGQRVTLRCSPRSGDLSVYWYQQSLDQGLQFLIQYYNGEERAKGNILERFSAQQFPDLHSELNLSSLELGDSALYFCASSPILTGDGFNEQFFGPGTRLTVL.

CDR3 nucleotides: TGTGCCAGCAGCTTAAGTCTAGCTTCGAACACCGGGGAGCTGTTTTTT. Translation gives CASSLSLASNTGELFF. The chain carries TRBV7-3 and TRBJ2-2; perhaps TRBD2 as D (5 bases). This CDR3 comprises 16 residues. Trimming pared 1 base from V and 0 bases from J, leaving 9 bases between. The germline CDR1 and CDR2 sequences are SGHTA and FQGTGA.

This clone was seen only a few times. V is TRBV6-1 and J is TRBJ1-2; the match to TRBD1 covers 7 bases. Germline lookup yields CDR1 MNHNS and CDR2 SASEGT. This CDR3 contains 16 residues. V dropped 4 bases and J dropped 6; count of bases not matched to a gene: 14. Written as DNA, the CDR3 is TGTGCCAGCAGTGCAAATGTAGGGGGCGTATGGGATGGCTACACCTTC. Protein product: CASSANVGGVWDGYTF.

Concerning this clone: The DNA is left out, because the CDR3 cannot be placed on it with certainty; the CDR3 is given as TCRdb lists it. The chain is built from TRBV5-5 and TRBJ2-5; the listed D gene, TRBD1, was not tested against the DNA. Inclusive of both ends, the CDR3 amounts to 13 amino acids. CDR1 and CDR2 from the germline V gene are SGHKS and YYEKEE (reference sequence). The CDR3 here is CASILGAQETQYF.

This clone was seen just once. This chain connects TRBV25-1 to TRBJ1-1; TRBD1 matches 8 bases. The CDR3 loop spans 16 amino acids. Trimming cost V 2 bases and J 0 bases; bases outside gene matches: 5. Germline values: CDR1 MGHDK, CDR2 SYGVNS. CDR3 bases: TGTGCCAGCAGTGAAATGGCAGGGGGCATGAACACTGAAGCTTTCTTT. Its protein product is CASSEMAGGMNTEAFF. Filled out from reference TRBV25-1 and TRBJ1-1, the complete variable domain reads EADIYQTPRYLVIGTGKKITLECSQTMGHDKMYWYQQDPGMELHLIHYSYGVNSTEKGDLSSESTVSRIRTEHFPLTLESARPSHTSQYLCASSEMAGGMNTEAFFGQGTRLTVV.

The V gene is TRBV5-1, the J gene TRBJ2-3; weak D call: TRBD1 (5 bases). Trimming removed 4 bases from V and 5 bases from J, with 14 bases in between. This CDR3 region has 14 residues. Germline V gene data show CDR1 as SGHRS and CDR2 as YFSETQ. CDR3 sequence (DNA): TGCGCCAGCAGCAGCACAGGCCCGGAAGATACGCAGTATTTT. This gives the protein CASSSTGPEDTQYF. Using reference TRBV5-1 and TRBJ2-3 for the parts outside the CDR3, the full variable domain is KAGVTQTPRYLIKTRGQQVTLSCSPISGHRSVSWYQQTPGQGLQFLFEYFSETQRNKGNFPGRFSGRQFSNSRSEMNVSTLELGDSALYLCASSSTGPEDTQYFGPGTRLTVL.

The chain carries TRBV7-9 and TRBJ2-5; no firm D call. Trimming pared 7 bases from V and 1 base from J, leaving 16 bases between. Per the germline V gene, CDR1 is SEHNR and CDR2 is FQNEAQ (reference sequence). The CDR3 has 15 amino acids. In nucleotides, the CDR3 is TGTGCCAGCACCCTCCCGTCGACGGGCCAAGAGACCCAGTACTTC. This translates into CASTLPSTGQETQYF.

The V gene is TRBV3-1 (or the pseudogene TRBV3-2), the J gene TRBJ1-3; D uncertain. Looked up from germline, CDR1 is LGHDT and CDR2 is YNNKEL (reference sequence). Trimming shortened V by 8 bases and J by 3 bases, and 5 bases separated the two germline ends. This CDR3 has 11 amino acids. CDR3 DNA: TGTGCCAGCGGGGATGGAAACACCATATATTTT. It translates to CASGDGNTIYF.

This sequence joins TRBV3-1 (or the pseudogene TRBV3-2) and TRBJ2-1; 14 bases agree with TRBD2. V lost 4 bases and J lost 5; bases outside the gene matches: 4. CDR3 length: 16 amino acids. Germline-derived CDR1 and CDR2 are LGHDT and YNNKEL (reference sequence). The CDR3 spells CASSRGLAGGDNEQFF. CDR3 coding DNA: TGTGCCAGCAGCCGTGGACTAGCGGGGGGCGACAATGAGCAGTTCTTC.

The CDR3 reads CASTMGAEPNTEAFF. The CDR3 DNA is TGTGCCAGTACCATGGGGGCAGAACCGAACACTGAAGCTTTCTTT. This sequence joins TRBV19 and TRBJ1-1; TRBD1 is a possible D gene (6 bases). Germline V gene lookup returns CDR1 LNHDA and CDR2 SQIVND (reference sequence). Trimming removed 7 bases at V and 1 base at J, with 16 bases between. The CDR3 totals 15 residues. The whole variable domain, remainder taken from reference TRBV19 and TRBJ1-1, is DGGITQSPKYLFRKEGQNVTLSCEQNLNHDAMYWYRQDPGQGLRLIYYSQIVNDFQKGDIAEGYSVSREKKESFPLTVTSAQKNPTAFYLCASTMGAEPNTEAFFGQGTRLTVV.

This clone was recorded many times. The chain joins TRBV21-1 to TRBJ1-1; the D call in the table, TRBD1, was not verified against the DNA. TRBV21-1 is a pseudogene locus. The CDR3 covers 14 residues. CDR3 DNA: TGTGCCAGCAGCAACCGGGACAGGCCCCTTGAAGCTTTCTTT. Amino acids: CASSNRDRPLEAFF.